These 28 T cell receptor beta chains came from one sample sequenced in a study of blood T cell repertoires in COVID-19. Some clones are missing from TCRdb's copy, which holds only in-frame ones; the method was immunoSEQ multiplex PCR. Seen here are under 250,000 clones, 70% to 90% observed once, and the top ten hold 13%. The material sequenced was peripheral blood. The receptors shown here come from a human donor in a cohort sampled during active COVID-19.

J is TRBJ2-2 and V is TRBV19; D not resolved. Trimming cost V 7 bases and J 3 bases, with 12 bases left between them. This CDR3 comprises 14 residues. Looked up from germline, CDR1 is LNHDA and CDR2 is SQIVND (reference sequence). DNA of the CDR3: TGTGCCAGTATAGGCCAGACACACACCGGGGAGCTGTTTTTT. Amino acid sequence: CASIGQTHTGELFF.

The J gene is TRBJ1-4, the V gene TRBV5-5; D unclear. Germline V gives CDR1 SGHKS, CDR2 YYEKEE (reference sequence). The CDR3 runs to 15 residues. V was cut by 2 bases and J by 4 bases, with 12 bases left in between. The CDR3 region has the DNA TGTGCCAGCAGCTTTTACCGTGGCAGTAATGAAAAACTGTTTTTT. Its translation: CASSFYRGSNEKLFF.

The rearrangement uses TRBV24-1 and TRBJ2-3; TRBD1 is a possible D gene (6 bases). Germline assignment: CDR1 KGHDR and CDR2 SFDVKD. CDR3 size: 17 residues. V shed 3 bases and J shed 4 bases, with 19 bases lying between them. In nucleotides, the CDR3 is TGTGCCACCAGTGATCTAAAAAGGGGGAGAGTCGCAGATACGCAGTATTTT. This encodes CATSDLKRGRVADTQYF.

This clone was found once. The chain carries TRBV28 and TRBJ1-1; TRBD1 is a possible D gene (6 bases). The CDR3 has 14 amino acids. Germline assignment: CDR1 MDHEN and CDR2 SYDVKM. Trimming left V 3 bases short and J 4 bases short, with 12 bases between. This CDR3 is CASSFQGMGTEAFF. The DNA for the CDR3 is TGTGCCAGCAGTTTTCAGGGGATGGGCACTGAAGCTTTCTTT.

The CDR3: CASSIDSGSYNEQFF. Here the CDR3 DNA reads TGTGCCAGTAGTATAGATAGCGGCTCCTACAATGAGCAGTTCTTC. This chain connects TRBV19 to TRBJ2-1, with D perhaps matching TRBD2 (6 bases). The V and J ends lost 0 bases and 0 bases respectively, with 6 bases between them. The CDR3 extends over 15 amino acids. Germline lookup yields CDR1 LNHDA and CDR2 SQIVND (reference sequence).

As DNA, the CDR3 is TGTGCCAGCAGTGTCAGCGGGAATTACAATGAGCAGTTCTTC. Protein: CASSVSGNYNEQFF. The rearrangement joins TRBV28 to TRBJ2-1; 7 nucleotides match TRBD2. This CDR3 spans 14 amino acids. Per germline, CDR1 MDHEN and CDR2 SYDVKM. V shed 5 bases, J shed 4 bases, and the junction held 5 bases outside the gene matches.

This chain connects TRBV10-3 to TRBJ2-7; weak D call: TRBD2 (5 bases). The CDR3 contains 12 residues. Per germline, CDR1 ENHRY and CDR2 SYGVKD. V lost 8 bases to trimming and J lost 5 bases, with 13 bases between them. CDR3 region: CAIGAPGDEQYF. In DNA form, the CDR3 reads TGTGCCATCGGAGCACCCGGGGACGAGCAGTACTTC.

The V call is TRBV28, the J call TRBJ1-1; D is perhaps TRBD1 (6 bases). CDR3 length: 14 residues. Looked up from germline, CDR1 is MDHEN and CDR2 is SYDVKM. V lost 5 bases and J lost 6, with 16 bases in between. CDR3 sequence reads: CASSLLGGGPEAFF. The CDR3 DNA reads TGTGCCAGCAGTCTTCTTGGGGGGGGGCCTGAAGCTTTCTTT. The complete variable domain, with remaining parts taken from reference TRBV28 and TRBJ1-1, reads DVKVTQSSRYLVKRTGEKVFLECVQDMDHENMFWYRQDPGLGLRLIYFSYDVKMKEKGDIPEGYSVSREKKERFSLILESASTNQTSMYLCASSLLGGGPEAFFGQGTRLTVV.

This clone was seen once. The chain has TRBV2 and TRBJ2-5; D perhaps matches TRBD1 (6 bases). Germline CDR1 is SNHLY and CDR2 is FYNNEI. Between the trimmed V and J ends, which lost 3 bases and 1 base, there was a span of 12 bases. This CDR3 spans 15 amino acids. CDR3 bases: TGTGCCAGCAGTGACAGGGGCCTTTTCCAAGAGACCCAGTACTTC. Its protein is CASSDRGLFQETQYF.

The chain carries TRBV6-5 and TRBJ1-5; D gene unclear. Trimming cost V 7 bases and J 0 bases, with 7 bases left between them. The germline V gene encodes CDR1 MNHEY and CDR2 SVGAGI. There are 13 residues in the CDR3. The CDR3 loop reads CASTPYSNQPQHF. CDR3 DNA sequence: TGTGCCAGCACCCCTTATAGCAATCAGCCCCAGCATTTT.

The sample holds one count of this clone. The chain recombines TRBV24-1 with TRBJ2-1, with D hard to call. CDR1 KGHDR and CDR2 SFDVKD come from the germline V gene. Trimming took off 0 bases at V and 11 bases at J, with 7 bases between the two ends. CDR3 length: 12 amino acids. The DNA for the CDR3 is TGTGCCACCAGTGATTTGTGGGCACAGCAGTTCTTC. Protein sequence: CATSDLWAQQFF.

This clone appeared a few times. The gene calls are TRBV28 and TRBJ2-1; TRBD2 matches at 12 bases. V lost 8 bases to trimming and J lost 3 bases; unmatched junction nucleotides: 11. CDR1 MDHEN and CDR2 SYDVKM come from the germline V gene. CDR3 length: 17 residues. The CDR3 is CASDSPGTSGFYNEQFF. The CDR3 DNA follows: TGTGCCAGCGACTCTCCGGGGACTAGCGGGTTCTACAATGAGCAGTTCTTC.

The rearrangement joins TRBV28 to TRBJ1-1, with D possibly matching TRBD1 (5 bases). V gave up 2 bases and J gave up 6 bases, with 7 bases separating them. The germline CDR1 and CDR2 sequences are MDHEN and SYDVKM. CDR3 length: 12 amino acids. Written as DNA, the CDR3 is TGTGCCAGCAGTTTACAGGGTTCTGAAGCTTTCTTT. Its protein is CASSLQGSEAFF.

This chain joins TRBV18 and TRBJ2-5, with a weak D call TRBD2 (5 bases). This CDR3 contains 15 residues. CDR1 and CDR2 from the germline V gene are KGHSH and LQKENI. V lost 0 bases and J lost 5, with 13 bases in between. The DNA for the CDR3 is TGTGCCAGCTCACCACCAGGGCGGGCTTCGGAGACCCAGTACTTC. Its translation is CASSPPGRASETQYF.

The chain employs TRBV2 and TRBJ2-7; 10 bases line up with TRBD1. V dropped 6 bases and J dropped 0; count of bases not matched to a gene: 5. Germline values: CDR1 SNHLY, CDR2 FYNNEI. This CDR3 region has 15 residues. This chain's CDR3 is CASRGRTGGSYEQYF. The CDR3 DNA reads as TGTGCCAGCAGGGGTAGGACAGGGGGCTCCTACGAGCAGTACTTC.

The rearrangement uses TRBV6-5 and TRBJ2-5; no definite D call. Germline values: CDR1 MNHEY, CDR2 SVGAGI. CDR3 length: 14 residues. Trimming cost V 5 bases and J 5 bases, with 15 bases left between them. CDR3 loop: CASSQQVLGETQYF. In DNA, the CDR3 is TGTGCCAGCAGTCAGCAGGTTCTGGGCGAGACCCAGTACTTC.

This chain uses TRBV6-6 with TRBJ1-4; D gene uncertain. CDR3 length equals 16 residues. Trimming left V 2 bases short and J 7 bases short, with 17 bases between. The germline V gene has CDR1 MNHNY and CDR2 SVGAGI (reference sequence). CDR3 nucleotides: TGTGCCAGCAGTTACCACGGAGAATTCGGCAGTGAAAAACTGTTTTTT. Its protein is CASSYHGEFGSEKLFF.

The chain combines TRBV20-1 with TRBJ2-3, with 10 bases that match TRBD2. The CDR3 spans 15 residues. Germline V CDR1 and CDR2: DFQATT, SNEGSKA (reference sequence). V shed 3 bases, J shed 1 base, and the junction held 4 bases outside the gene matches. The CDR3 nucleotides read TGCAGTGCTAGTGGTCTAGCGGGGGGCACAGATACGCAGTATTTT. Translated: CSASGLAGGTDTQYF.

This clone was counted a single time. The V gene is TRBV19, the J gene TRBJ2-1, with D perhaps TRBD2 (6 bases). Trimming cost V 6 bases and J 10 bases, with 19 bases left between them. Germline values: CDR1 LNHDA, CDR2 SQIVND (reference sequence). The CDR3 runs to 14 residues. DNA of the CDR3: TGTGCCAGTAGCACTAGGACGGGGGTAGGCGAGCAGTTCTTC. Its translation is CASSTRTGVGEQFF.

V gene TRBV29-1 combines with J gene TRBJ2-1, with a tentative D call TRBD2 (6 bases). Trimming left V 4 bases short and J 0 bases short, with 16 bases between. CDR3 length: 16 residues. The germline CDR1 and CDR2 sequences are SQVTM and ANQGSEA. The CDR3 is CSVAGDFRLSYNEQFF. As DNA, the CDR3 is TGCAGCGTTGCGGGGGACTTTAGACTCTCCTACAATGAGCAGTTCTTC.

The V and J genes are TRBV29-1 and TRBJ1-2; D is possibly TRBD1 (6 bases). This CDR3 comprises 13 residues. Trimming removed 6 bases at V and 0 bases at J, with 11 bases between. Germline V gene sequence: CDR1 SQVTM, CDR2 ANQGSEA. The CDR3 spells CSVEDRTNYGYTF. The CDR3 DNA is TGCAGCGTCGAGGACAGAACTAACTATGGCTACACCTTC.

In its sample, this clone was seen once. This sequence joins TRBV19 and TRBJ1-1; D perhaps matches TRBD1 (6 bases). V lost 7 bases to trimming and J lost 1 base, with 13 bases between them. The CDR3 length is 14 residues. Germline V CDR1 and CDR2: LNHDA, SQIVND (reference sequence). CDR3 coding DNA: TGTGCCAGTACCACAGGGTCCTCGAACACTGAAGCTTTCTTT. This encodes CASTTGSSNTEAFF.

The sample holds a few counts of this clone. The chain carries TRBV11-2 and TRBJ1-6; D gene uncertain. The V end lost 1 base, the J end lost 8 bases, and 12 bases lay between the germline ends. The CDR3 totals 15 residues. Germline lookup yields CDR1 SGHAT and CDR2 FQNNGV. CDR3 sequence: CASSLVGWRDSPLHF. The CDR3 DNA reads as TGTGCCAGCAGCTTAGTAGGTTGGCGGGATTCACCCCTCCACTTT.

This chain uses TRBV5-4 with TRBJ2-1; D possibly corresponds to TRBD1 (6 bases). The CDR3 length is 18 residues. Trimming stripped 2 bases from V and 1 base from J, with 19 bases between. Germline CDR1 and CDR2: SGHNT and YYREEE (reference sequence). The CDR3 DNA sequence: TGTGCCAGCAGCTTTTCCCTGATCCAGGGGCCTTCCTACAATGAGCAGTTCTTC. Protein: CASSFSLIQGPSYNEQFF.

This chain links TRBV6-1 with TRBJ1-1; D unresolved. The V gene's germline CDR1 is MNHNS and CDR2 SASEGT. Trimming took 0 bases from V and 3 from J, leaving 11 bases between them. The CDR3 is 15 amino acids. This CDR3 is CASSEALWPYTEAFF. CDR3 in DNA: TGTGCCAGCAGTGAAGCGCTGTGGCCATACACTGAAGCTTTCTTT.

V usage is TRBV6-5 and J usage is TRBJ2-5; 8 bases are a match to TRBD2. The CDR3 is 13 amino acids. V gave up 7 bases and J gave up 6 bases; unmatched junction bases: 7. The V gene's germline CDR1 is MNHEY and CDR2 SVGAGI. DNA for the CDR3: TGTGCCAGCACCTCGGGAGGGGGACAGACCCAGTACTTC. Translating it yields CASTSGGGQTQYF.

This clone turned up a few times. The CDR3 region is CASSLPGGTGLNSPLHF. The CDR3 DNA follows: TGCGCCAGCAGCTTACCCGGCGGGACAGGACTAAATTCACCCCTCCACTTT. The rearrangement joins TRBV5-1 to TRBJ1-6; TRBD1 matches 8 bases. The CDR3 extends over 17 amino acids. Unmatched junction bases numbered 11, after V lost 2 bases and J lost 7 bases. Per the germline V gene, CDR1 is SGHRS and CDR2 is YFSETQ.

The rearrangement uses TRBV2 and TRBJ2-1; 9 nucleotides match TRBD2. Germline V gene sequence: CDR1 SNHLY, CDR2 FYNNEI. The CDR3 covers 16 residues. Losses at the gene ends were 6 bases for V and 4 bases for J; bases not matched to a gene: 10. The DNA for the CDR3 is TGTGCCAGCAGCCTGGGGGGGCTAGCGGGGTACAATGAGCAGTTCTTC. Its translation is CASSLGGLAGYNEQFF. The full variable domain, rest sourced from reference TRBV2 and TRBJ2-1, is EPEVTQTPSHQVTQMGQEVILRCVPISNHLYFYWYRQILGQKVEFLVSFYNNEISEKSEIFDDQFSVERPDGSNFTLKIRSTKLEDSAMYFCASSLGGLAGYNEQFFGPGTRLTVL.